The source of this T cell receptor beta chain is a study of T-cell memory formation after mild COVID-19. Study-wide results and caveats: Later expanders leaned toward CD4+, whereas clones contracting from day 15 to 85 were balanced CD4/CD8. Pre-infection memory already had some responding clones, implying cross-reactive memory joined. Nothing showed for sure that second-wave clones peaking on day 37 were SARS-CoV-2 specific.

Concerning this clonotype itself: No antigen is known for it.

V was pared by 6 bases and J by 4 bases, with 16 bases between. The CDR3 is 15 residues long. 5'RACE with constant-segment primers built TCRalpha and TCRbeta cDNA libraries with UMIs. TCRdb used MiXCR to reprocess the 5' RACE reads, holding one entry per CDR3 protein. The sample records almost 550,000 distinct CDR3 sequences, around 20% being singletons. Input material: PBMCs or a T cell subset sorted from them (not recorded which). The chain links TRBV12-3 or TRBV12-4 to TRBJ1-5; TRBD1 might be the D (5 bases). The clonotype comes from an adult woman who had mild COVID-19 (a few samples of this study predate the infection). Cell type and time point are not known. In nucleotides, the CDR3 is TGTGCCAGCAGCCCTCTTAGGGGCACTAATCAGCCCCAGCATTTT. It specifies CASSPLRGTNQPQHF.